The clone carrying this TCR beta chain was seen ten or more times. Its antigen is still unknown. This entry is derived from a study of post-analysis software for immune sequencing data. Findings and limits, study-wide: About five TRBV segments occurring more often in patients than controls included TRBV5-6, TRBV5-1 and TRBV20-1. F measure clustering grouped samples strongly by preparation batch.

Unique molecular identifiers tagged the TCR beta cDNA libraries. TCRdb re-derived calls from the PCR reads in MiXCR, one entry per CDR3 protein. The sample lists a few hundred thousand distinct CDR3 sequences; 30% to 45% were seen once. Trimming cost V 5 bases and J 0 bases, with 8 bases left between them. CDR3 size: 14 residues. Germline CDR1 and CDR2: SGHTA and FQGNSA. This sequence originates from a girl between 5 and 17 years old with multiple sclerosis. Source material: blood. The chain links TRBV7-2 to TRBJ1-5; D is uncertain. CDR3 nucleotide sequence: TGTGCCAGCAGCCCCGGATATAGCAATCAGCCCCAGCATTTT. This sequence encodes CASSPGYSNQPQHF.